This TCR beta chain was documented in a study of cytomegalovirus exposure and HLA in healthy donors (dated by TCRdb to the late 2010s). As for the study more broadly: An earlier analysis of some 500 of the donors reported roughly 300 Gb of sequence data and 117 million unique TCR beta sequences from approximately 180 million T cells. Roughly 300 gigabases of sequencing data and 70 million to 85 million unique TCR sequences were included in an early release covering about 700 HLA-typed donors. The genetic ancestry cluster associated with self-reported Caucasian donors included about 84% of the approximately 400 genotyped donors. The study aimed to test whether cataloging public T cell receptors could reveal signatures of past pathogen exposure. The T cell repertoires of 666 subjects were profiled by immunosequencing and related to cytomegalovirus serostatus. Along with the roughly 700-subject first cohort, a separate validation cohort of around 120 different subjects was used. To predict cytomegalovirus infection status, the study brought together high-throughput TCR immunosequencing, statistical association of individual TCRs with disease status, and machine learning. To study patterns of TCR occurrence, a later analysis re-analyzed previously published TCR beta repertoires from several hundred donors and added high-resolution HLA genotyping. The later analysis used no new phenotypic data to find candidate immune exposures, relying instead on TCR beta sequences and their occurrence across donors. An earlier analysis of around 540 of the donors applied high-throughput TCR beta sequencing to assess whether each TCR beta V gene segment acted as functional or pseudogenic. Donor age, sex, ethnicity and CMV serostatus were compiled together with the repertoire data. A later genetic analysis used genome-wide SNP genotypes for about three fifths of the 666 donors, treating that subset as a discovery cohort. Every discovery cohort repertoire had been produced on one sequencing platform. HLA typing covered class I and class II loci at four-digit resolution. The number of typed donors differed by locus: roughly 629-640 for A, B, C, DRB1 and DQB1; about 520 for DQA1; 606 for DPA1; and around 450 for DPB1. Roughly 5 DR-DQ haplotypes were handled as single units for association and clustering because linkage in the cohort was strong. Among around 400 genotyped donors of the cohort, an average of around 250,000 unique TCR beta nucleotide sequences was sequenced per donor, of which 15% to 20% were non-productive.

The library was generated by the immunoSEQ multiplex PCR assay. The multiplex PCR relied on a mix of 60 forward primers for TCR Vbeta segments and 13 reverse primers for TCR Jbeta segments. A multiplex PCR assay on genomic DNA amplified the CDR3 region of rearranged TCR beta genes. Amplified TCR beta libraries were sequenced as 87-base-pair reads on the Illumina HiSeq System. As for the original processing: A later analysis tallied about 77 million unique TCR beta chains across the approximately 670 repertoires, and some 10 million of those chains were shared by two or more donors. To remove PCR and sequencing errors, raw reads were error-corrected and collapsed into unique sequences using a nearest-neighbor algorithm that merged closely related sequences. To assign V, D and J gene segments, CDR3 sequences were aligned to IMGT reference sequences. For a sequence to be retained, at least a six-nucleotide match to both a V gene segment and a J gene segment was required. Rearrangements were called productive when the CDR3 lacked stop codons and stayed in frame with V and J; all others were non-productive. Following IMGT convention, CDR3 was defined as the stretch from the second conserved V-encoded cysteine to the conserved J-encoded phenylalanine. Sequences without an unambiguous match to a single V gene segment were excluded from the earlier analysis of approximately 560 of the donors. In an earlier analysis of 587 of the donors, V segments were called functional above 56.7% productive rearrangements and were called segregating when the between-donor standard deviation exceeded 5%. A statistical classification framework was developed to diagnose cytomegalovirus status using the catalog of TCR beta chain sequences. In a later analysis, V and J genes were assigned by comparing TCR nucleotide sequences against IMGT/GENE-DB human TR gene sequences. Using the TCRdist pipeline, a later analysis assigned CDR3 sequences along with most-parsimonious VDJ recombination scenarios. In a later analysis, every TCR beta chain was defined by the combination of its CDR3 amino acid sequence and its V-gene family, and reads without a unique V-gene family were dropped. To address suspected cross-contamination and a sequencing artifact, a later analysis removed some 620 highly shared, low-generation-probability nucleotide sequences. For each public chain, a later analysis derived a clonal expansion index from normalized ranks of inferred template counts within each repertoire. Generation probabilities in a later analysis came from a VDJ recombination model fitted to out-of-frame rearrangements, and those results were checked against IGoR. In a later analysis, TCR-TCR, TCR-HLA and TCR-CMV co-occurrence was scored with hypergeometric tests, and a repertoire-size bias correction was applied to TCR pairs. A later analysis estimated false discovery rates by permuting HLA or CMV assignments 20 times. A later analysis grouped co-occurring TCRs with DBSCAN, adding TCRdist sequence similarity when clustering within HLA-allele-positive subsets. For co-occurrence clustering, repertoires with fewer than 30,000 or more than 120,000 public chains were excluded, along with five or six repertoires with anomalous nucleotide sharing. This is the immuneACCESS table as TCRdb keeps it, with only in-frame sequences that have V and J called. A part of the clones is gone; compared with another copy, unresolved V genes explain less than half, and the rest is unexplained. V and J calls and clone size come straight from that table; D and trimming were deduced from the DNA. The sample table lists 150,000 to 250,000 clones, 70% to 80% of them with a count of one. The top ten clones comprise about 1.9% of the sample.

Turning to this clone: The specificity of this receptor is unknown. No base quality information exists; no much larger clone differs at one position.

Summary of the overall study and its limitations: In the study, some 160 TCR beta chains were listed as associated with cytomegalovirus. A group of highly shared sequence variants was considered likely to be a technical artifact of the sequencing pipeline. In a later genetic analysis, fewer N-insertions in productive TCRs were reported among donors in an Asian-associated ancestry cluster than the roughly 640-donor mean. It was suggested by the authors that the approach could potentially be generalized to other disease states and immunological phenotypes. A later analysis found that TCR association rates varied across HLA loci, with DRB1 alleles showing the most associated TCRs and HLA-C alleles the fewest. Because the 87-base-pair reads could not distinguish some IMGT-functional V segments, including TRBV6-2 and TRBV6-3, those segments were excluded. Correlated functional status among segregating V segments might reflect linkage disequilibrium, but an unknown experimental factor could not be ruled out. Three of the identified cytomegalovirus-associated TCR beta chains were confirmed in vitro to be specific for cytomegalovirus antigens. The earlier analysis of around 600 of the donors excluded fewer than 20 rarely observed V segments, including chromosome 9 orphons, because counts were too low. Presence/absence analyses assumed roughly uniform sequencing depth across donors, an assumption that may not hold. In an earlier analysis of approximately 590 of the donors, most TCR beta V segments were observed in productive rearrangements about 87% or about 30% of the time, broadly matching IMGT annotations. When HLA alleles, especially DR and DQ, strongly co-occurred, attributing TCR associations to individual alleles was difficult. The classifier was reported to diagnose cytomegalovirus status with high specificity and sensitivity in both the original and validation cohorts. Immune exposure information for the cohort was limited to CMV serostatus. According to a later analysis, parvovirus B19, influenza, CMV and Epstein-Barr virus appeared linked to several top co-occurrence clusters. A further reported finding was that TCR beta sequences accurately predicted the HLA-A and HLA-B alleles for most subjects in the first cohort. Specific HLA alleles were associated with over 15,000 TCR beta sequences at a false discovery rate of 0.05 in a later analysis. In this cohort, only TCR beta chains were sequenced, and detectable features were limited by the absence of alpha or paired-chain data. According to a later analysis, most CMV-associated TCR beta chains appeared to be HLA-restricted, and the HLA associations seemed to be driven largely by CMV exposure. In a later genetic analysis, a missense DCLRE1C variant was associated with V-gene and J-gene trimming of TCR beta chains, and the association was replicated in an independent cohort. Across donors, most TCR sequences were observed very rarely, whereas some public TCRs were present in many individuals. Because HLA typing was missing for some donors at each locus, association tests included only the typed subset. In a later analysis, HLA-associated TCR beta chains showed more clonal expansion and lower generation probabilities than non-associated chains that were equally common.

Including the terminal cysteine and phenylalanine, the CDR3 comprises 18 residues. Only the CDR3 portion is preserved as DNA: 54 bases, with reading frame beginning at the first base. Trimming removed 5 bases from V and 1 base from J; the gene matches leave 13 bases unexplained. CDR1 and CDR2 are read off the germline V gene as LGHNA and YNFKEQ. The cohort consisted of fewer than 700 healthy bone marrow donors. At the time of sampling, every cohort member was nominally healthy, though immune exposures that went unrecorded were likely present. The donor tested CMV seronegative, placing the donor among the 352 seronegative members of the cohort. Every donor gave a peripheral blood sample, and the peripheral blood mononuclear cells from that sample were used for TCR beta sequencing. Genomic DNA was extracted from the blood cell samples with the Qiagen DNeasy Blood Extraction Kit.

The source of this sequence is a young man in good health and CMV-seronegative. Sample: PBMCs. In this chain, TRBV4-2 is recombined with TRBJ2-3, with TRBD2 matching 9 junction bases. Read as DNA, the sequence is TGTGCCAGCAGCATAGGGGGCGGGAGGGCCTTGGGCACAGATACGCAGTATTTT. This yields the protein CASSIGGGRALGTDTQYF.